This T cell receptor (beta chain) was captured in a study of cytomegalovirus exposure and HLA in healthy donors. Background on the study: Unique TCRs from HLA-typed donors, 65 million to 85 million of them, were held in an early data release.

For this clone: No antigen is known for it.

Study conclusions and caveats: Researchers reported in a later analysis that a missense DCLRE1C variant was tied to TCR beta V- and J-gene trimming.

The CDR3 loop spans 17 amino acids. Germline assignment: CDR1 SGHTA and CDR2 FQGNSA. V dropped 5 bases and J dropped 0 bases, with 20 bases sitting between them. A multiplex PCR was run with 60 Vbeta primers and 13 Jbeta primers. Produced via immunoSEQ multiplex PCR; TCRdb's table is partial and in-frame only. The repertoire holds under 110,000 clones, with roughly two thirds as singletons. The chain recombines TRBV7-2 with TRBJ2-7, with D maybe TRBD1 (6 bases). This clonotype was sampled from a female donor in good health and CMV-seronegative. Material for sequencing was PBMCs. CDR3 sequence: CASSPRDTIKFSYEQYF. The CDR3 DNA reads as TGTGCCAGCAGCCCCCGGGACACTATTAAATTCTCCTACGAGCAGTACTTC.